This entry describes one TCR beta chain. The data are from a study of blood T cell repertoires in COVID-19. Overall study context: Both acute and convalescent COVID-19 samples were obtained from the United States, Italy and Spain. Sources were T cells, B-cell-depleted T cells, or PBMCs; the material itself was cDNA or gDNA.

It was during active infection that Seattle patients were enrolled and then longitudinally followed. Study processing details: Nucleated cell counts were estimated from reference gene primer amplification. Profiling relied on immunoSEQ multiplex PCR, and the TCRdb table lists in-frame clones only, not all of them. That table supplies the V and J calls and clone size; D and trimming were determined from the DNA. This table holds 210,000 or so clones, 65% to 90% found once. This CDR3 is built from 17 residues. Germline CDR1 reads LNHDA; CDR2 reads SQIVND (reference sequence). The V gene end was trimmed by 3 bases and the J gene end by 5 bases; junction bases not matched to a gene: 10.

This clonotype was obtained from a man aged 45-65 years with COVID-19, enrolled during active disease. The specimen was peripheral blood. The V gene is TRBV19, the J gene TRBJ1-6, with 7 bases fitting TRBD1. The CDR3 here is CASSMEGHRGNNSPLHF. CDR3 coding DNA: TGTGCCAGTAGTATGGAGGGACACAGGGGCAATAATTCACCCCTCCACTTT.